This TCR beta chain was sequenced during a study of OX40 agonist ivuxolimab in advanced cancers. Study background: An anti-OX40 (CD134) antibody with agonistic activity, ivuxolimab, was administered to patients. Participants, 80% to 90% male, averaged 60 years of age, ranging from roughly 23 to 90. Findings and limits, study-wide: Among the lowest peripheral clonal expansion occurred in 0.1-3.0 mg/kg partial responders.

The count of this clone is one. The antigen remains unidentified. The data were produced by immunoSEQ multiplex PCR, yet TCRdb's version contains in-frame clones alone and is incomplete. The sample gives 68,000 or so clones, roughly four fifths of which show up once; roughly 10% is in the top ten. The CDR3 spans 18 residues. Trimming cost V 6 bases and J 2 bases; bases outside gene matches: 13. In germline, CDR1 is MDHEN, CDR2 SYDVKM. The chain is built from TRBV28 and TRBJ2-3; 11 nucleotides match TRBD2. Source: CD4+ or CD8+ T cells sorted from blood, taken in a trial of the OX40 agonist ivuxolimab. The receptor was derived from an adult with an advanced solid tumor such as melanoma, head and neck, liver or kidney cancer. CDR3 sequence (DNA): TGTGCCAGCAGCTTCGATCGATTTAGCGGGAGGGACACAGATACGCAGTATTTT. Protein: CASSFDRFSGRDTDTQYF. Full variable domain (outside the CDR3, taken from reference TRBV28 and TRBJ2-3): DVKVTQSSRYLVKRTGEKVFLECVQDMDHENMFWYRQDPGLGLRLIYFSYDVKMKEKGDIPEGYSVSREKKERFSLILESASTNQTSMYLCASSFDRFSGRDTDTQYFGPGTRLTVL.